Listed here are 29 T cell receptor beta chains from one sample, sequenced in a study of CD8 T cells in Susac syndrome. The authors reverse transcribed roughly 0.5 to 1 ug RNA with random hexamers. TCRdb used MiXCR to reprocess the immunoSEQ multiplex PCR reads, holding one entry per CDR3 protein. The sample consists of about 140,000 distinct CDR3 sequences, about 95% of them appearing once. The sequencing input was CD4+ T cells from PBMCs. The receptor set was obtained from a human donor with multiple sclerosis.

This clonotype has a single count. The chain joins TRBV2 to TRBJ2-1; 9 nucleotides match TRBD1. V trimming: 6 bases; J trimming: 0 bases; junction bases outside the gene matches: 9. Germline-derived CDR1 and CDR2 are SNHLY and FYNNEI. The CDR3 extends over 17 amino acids. The CDR3 is CASRRTGDYSSYNEQFF. The CDR3 DNA is TGTGCCAGCAGGAGGACAGGGGATTATAGCTCCTACAATGAGCAGTTCTTC.

The rearrangement uses TRBV28 and TRBJ2-6; the D gene is possibly TRBD2 (5 bases). Germline V CDR1 and CDR2: MDHEN, SYDVKM. Trimming shortened V by 1 base and J by 1 base, and 8 bases separated the two germline ends. CDR3 length equals 16 residues. The CDR3 region has the DNA TGTGCCAGCAGTTTATTTTCGGGATCTGGGGCCAACGTCCTGACTTTC. As protein: CASSLFSGSGANVLTF.

The DNA of the CDR3 is TGCGCCAGCAGCTTACCCGGGACAGGGAGGCGAAATGAGCAGTTCTTC. This gives the protein CASSLPGTGRRNEQFF. This chain links TRBV5-1 with TRBJ2-1; 9 nucleotides line up with TRBD1. CDR1 and CDR2 (germline): SGHRS, YFSETQ. There are 16 residues in the CDR3. The ends lost 2 bases at V and 7 bases at J; junction bases unmatched: 10.

This sequence joins TRBV20-1 and TRBJ2-7; D is possibly TRBD1 (5 bases). The CDR3 length is 14 residues. CDR1 is DFQATT, CDR2 SNEGSKA, per germline (reference sequence). The ends were cut back, 3 bases at V and 2 bases at J, with 14 bases in the middle. The CDR3 spells CSASPARQTYEQYF. CDR3 coding DNA: TGCAGTGCTAGCCCCGCCCGACAGACCTACGAGCAGTACTTC.

The V gene is TRBV3-1, the J gene TRBJ2-5; D is perhaps TRBD2 (6 bases). Germline V gene sequence: CDR1 LGHDT, CDR2 YNNKEL (reference sequence). V lost 6 bases, J lost 5 bases, and 16 bases lay in between. This CDR3 is 14 amino acids long. CDR3 residues: CASSRKTSQETQYF. In DNA form, the CDR3 reads TGTGCCAGCAGTCGCAAGACTAGTCAGGAGACCCAGTACTTC.

The chain couples TRBV5-1 to TRBJ1-3; 11 bases line up with TRBD1. V lost 4 bases and J lost 2; bases outside the gene matches: 2. The CDR3 contains 15 residues. Germline V gene sequence: CDR1 SGHRS, CDR2 YFSETQ. CDR3 nucleotides: TGCGCCAGCAGCCCGGGACAGGGGGCTGGAAACACCATATATTTT. As protein: CASSPGQGAGNTIYF.

V gene TRBV29-1 combines with J gene TRBJ2-1; TRBD2 matches at 9 bases. The ends lost 4 bases at V and 0 bases at J; junction bases unmatched: 13. Germline loops: CDR1 SQVTM, CDR2 ANQGSEA. The CDR3 length is 18 residues. The CDR3 protein is CSVVGLADIKYSYNEQFF. The CDR3 DNA reads as TGCAGCGTTGTGGGACTAGCCGACATTAAATACTCCTACAATGAGCAGTTCTTC.

The chain employs TRBV24-1 and TRBJ2-1, with TRBD2 matching 14 bases. There are 16 residues in the CDR3. The germline CDR1 and CDR2 sequences are KGHDR and SFDVKD. V was pared by 3 bases and J by 7 bases, with 4 bases of the junction left unmatched. The CDR3 nucleotides read TGTGCCACCAGTGATGGGACTAGCGGGAGATGGAATGAGCAGTTCTTC. It translates to CATSDGTSGRWNEQFF.

This clonotype was observed once. The chain recombines TRBV15 with TRBJ2-6; D is unclear. Germline V gene lookup returns CDR1 LNHNV and CDR2 YYDKDF (reference sequence). The CDR3 loop spans 17 amino acids. V was trimmed by 0 bases and J by 0 bases, leaving 9 bases between them. CDR3 amino acids: CATSRDGKGSGANVLTF. The CDR3 coding sequence is TGTGCCACCAGCAGAGATGGCAAGGGCTCTGGGGCCAACGTCCTGACTTTC. Full variable domain (rest looked up from reference TRBV15 and TRBJ2-6): DAMVIQNPRYQVTQFGKPVTLSCSQTLNHNVMYWYQQKSSQAPKLLFHYYDKDFNNEADTPDNFQSRRPNTSFCFLDIRSPGLGDTAMYLCATSRDGKGSGANVLTFGAGSRLTVL.

This chain links TRBV15 with TRBJ2-7, with D maybe TRBD2 (5 bases). Trimming pared 3 bases from V and 3 bases from J, leaving 9 bases between. This CDR3 region has 13 residues. Germline lookup yields CDR1 LNHNV and CDR2 YYDKDF (reference sequence). CDR3: CATSRRADYEQYF. CDR3 in DNA: TGTGCCACCAGCAGGCGGGCTGACTACGAGCAGTACTTC.

The V gene is TRBV14, the J gene TRBJ2-7; 9 positions match TRBD1. The CDR3 sequence is 16 residues long. Per germline, CDR1 SGHDN and CDR2 FVKESK. Trimming took 4 bases from V and 2 from J; bases not matched to a gene: 9. In nucleotides, the CDR3 is TGTGCCAGCAGCCGAGACACAAGGACAGGGGCCTACGAGCAGTACTTC. It yields the protein CASSRDTRTGAYEQYF.

The rearrangement joins TRBV9 to TRBJ2-5, with 10 bases identical to TRBD2. The CDR3 extends over 16 amino acids. The junction had 4 bases not matched to a gene; V was cut back by 0 bases and J by 2 bases. Germline-derived CDR1 and CDR2 are SGDLS and YYNGEE. CDR3 in DNA: TGTGCCAGCAGCGTAGGAGGGACTAGCGTTCAAGAGACCCAGTACTTC. This translates into CASSVGGTSVQETQYF.

The chain couples TRBV30 to TRBJ2-5; a possible D gene is TRBD1 (7 bases). The V and J ends lost 5 bases and 5 bases respectively, with 12 bases between them. Per the germline V gene, CDR1 is GTSNPN and CDR2 is SVGIG (reference sequence). This CDR3 is 12 amino acids long. In DNA form, the CDR3 reads TGTGCCTGGGACAGGGCGGGGGAGACCCAGTACTTC. Its translation is CAWDRAGETQYF. Full variable domain (outside the CDR3, taken from reference TRBV30 and TRBJ2-5): SQTIHQWPATLVQPVGSPLSLECTVEGTSNPNLYWYRQAAGRGLQLLFYSVGIGQISSEVPQNLSASRPQDRQFILSSKKLLLSDSGFYLCAWDRAGETQYFGPGTRLLVL.

The V and J genes are TRBV3-1 and TRBJ2-7; TRBD2 matches at 13 bases. The ends lost 1 base at V and 5 bases at J; junction bases unmatched: 2. The CDR3 has 15 residues. The germline CDR1 and CDR2 sequences are LGHDT and YNNKEL (reference sequence). CDR3 region: CASSQGTSGSHEQYF. DNA of the CDR3: TGTGCCAGCAGCCAAGGGACTAGCGGGAGTCACGAGCAGTACTTC.

The V and J genes are TRBV2 and TRBJ2-3; 8 nucleotides align to TRBD2. Per the germline V gene, CDR1 is SNHLY and CDR2 is FYNNEI. V shed 8 bases, J shed 2 bases, and the junction held 6 bases outside the gene matches. This CDR3 comprises 14 residues. Here the CDR3 reads CASRHSGTTDTQYF. CDR3 DNA: TGTGCCAGCCGGCATAGCGGGACCACAGATACGCAGTATTTT.

The chain is built from TRBV5-1 and TRBJ2-1, with TRBD1 matching 9 bases. Per the germline V gene, CDR1 is SGHRS and CDR2 is YFSETQ. V lost 5 bases, J lost 1 base, and 16 bases stayed unmatched. CDR3 size: 19 residues. This CDR3 is CASRRPPGQGRSSYNEQFF. The CDR3 nucleotides read TGCGCCAGCAGACGGCCACCGGGACAGGGAAGGAGTTCCTACAATGAGCAGTTCTTC.

In its sample, this clonotype was seen a few times. V is TRBV3-1 and J is TRBJ2-3; D might be TRBD2 (6 bases). Germline CDR1 LGHDT, CDR2 YNNKEL (reference sequence). The CDR3 length is 14 residues. V lost 4 bases, J lost 3 bases, and 11 bases lay in between. For the CDR3, the DNA is TGTGCCAGCAGCCGTTCCAGCGGGACAGATACGCAGTATTTT. Protein: CASSRSSGTDTQYF.

This clonotype was seen just once. The chain links TRBV20-1 to TRBJ2-1; 13 bases are shared with TRBD2. This CDR3 is 16 amino acids long. CDR1 is DFQATT, CDR2 SNEGSKA, per germline (reference sequence). With V trimmed by 5 bases and J by 0 bases, 4 bases remained unmatched. CDR3 sequence reads: CSASRTSGGSYNEQFF. The CDR3 DNA reads as TGCAGTGCTTCACGGACTAGCGGGGGCTCCTACAATGAGCAGTTCTTC.

The chain combines TRBV15 with TRBJ2-7; 9 nucleotides align to TRBD1. From germline, CDR1 is LNHNV and CDR2 YYDKDF (reference sequence). After removal of 1 base from V and 2 bases from J, the junction contained 3 bases not matched to a gene. CDR3 size: 15 residues. Here the CDR3 reads CATSRGGQGPYEQYF. DNA of the CDR3: TGTGCCACCAGCAGAGGGGGACAGGGCCCCTACGAGCAGTACTTC.

V is TRBV7-2 and J is TRBJ1-6; no reliable D call. The CDR3 is 15 residues long. From germline, CDR1 is SGHTA and CDR2 FQGNSA. Between the trimmed V and J ends, which lost 10 bases and 7 bases, there was a span of 20 bases. The CDR3 reads CATSVDPAQNSPLHF. The CDR3 coding sequence is TGTGCCACTTCTGTGGATCCGGCCCAGAATTCACCCCTCCACTTT.

The genes are TRBV20-1 and TRBJ2-2; TRBD1 aligns across 8 bases. Germline V gene lookup returns CDR1 DFQATT and CDR2 SNEGSKA (reference sequence). The CDR3 extends over 14 amino acids. The V gene end was trimmed by 6 bases and the J gene end by 4 bases; junction bases not matched to a gene: 7. DNA for the CDR3: TGCAGTGCCCCGACAGGGGTCGGCACCGGGGAGCTGTTTTTT. Translating it yields CSAPTGVGTGELFF.

V gene TRBV20-1 combines with J gene TRBJ1-4, with TRBD1 matching 8 bases. V was pared by 5 bases and J by 5 bases, with 10 bases of the junction left unmatched. The germline V gene encodes CDR1 DFQATT and CDR2 SNEGSKA (reference sequence). This CDR3 is 15 amino acids long. The CDR3 loop is CSAASGTGANEKLFF. In nucleotides, the CDR3 is TGCAGTGCTGCCTCAGGGACAGGAGCAAATGAAAAACTGTTTTTT.

The chain combines TRBV3-1 with TRBJ2-5; no firm D call. The germline V gene has CDR1 LGHDT and CDR2 YNNKEL (reference sequence). The V gene lost 5 bases and the J gene lost 3 bases, with 16 bases spanning the gap. The CDR3 covers 15 residues. This CDR3 is CASSETASTKETQYF. The CDR3, as DNA: TGTGCCAGCAGCGAGACGGCTTCAACCAAAGAGACCCAGTACTTC.

The chain joins TRBV7-8 to TRBJ2-1; D is possibly TRBD2 (5 bases). Germline V gene lookup returns CDR1 SGHVS and CDR2 FQNEAQ. Trimming took off 4 bases at V and 0 bases at J, with 16 bases between the two ends. The CDR3 loop spans 17 amino acids. CDR3 residues: CASSSRPSGSSYNEQFF. The CDR3 region has the DNA TGTGCCAGCAGCTCCCGTCCCAGTGGGAGCTCCTACAATGAGCAGTTCTTC. The full variable domain, in which reference TRBV7-8 and TRBJ2-1 provide the parts outside the CDR3, is GAGVSQSPRYKVAKRGQDVALRCDPISGHVSLFWYQQALGQGPEFLTYFQNEAQLDKSGLPSDRFFAERPEGSVSTLKIQRTQQEDSAVYLCASSSRPSGSSYNEQFFGPGTRLTVL.

The chain is built from TRBV20-1 and TRBJ2-1, with D possibly matching TRBD2 (6 bases). Trimming stripped 5 bases from V and 3 bases from J, with 20 bases between. This CDR3 region has 16 residues. Germline V gene data show CDR1 as DFQATT and CDR2 as SNEGSKA (reference sequence). The CDR3 bases are TGCAGTGCTCGATATTCCCGTCCCGGGGGCTACAATGAGCAGTTCTTC. Translated: CSARYSRPGGYNEQFF.

The V gene is TRBV7-9, the J gene TRBJ2-1; 13 bases match TRBD2. The trim removed 4 bases at V and 4 bases at J, leaving 7 bases unmatched. Germline CDR1 SEHNR, CDR2 FQNEAQ (reference sequence). This CDR3 has 17 amino acids. The CDR3: CASSSPGLAGVYNEQFF. The CDR3 DNA sequence: TGTGCCAGCAGCTCCCCCGGACTAGCGGGGGTTTACAATGAGCAGTTCTTC.

The chain links TRBV6-5 to TRBJ2-4; either TRBD1 or TRBD2 may fit D (7 bases each). The germline V and J ends were trimmed by 6 bases and 6 bases, with 15 bases remaining between them. CDR1 is MNHEY, CDR2 SVGAGI, per germline. The CDR3 extends over 14 amino acids. The CDR3 nucleotides are TGTGCCAGCAGCAAGACAGGGAGGGGAAACATTCAGTACTTC. Amino acid sequence: CASSKTGRGNIQYF.

The DNA for the CDR3 is TGCAGTGCTAGCCTCGGGACAGGGGGCAATCAGCCCCAGCATTTT. Residues: CSASLGTGGNQPQHF. V and J are TRBV20-1 and TRBJ1-5, with 10 nucleotides matching TRBD1. Germline V gene data show CDR1 as DFQATT and CDR2 as SNEGSKA (reference sequence). This CDR3 spans 15 amino acids. Trimming cost V 3 bases and J 2 bases; bases outside gene matches: 4.

This chain connects TRBV6-2 or TRBV6-3 to TRBJ2-7; D remains ambiguous. The CDR3 runs to 13 residues. V lost 6 bases and J 5 bases, leaving 14 bases between the germline ends. Germline CDR1 and CDR2: MNHEY and SVGEGT. The CDR3 DNA reads as TGTGCCAGCAGCGACCAACCGCTGGACGAGCAGTACTTC. This codes for CASSDQPLDEQYF.